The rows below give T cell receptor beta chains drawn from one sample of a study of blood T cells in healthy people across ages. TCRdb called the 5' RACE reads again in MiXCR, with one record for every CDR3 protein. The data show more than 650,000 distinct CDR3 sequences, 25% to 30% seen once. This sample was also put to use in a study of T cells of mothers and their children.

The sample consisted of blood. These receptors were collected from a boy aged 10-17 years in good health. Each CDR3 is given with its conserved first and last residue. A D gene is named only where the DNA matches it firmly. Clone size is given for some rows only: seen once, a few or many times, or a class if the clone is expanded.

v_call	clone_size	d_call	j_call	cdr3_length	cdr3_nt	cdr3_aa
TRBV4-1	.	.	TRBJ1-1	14	TGCGCCAGCAGCCAAGTGGTAGGGAACACTGAAGCTTTCTTT	CASSQVVGNTEAFF
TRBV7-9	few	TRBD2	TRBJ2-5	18	TGTGCCAGCACCCGAACTAGCGGGGGGACGCGATTCGGGGAGACCCAGTACTTC	CASTRTSGGTRFGETQYF
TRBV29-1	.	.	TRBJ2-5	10	TGCAGCGTTGAGATCGGGGCCCAGTACTTC	CSVEIGAQYF
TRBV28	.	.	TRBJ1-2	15	TGTGCCAGCAGTTCCGAAGGGGCGGGAGACTATGGCTACACCTTC	CASSSEGAGDYGYTF
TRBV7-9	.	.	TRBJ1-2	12	TGTGCCAGCAGCTGGTCGTCAGAAGGCTACACCTTC	CASSWSSEGYTF
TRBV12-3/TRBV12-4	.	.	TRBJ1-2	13	TGTGCCGCCGCCCGGGCCTTTGGGTATGGCTACACCTTC	CAAARAFGYGYTF
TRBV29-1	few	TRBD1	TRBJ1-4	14	TGCAGCGTTGGACAGGGGGCGCCTAATGAAAAACTGTTTTTT	CSVGQGAPNEKLFF
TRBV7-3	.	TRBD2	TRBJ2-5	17	TGTGCCAGCAGCTTAAGGGGCGGACTAGCGGGCAAAGAGACCCAGTACTTC	CASSLRGGLAGKETQYF
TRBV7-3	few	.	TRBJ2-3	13	TGTGCCGGCAGCTTAACAGGTCCAGATACGCAGTATTTT	CAGSLTGPDTQYF
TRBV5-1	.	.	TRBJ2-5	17	TGCGCCAGCAGCTCTAGAACGGCAGGGGGGGACCAAGAGACCCAGTACTTC	CASSSRTAGGDQETQYF
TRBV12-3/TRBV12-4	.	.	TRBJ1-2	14	TGTGCCAGCAGCCTCGGACGCCCTCTGGGGGGCTACACCTTC	CASSLGRPLGGYTF
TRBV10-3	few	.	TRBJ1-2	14	TGTGCCATCAGTGAGTCTGCAGGGGTCTATGGCTACACCTTC	CAISESAGVYGYTF
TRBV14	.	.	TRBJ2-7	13	TGTGCCAGCAGCCAAGTAATAAAGGGGGAGCAGTACTTC	CASSQVIKGEQYF
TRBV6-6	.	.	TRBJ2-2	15	TGTGCCAGCAGTTACTATCAGGGCCACACCGGGGAGCTGTTTTTT	CASSYYQGHTGELFF
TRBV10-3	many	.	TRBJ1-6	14	TGTGCCATCAGAGCAGGGGCCCTTAATTCACCCCTCCACTTT	CAIRAGALNSPLHF
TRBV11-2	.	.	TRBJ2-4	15	TGTGCCAGCAGCTTAATTAGGGGTACCAAAAACATTCAGTACTTC	CASSLIRGTKNIQYF
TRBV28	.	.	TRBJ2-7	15	TGTGCCAGCACTCGACGGCCAGGCTCGCCCGGCGAGCAGTACTTC	CASTRRPGSPGEQYF
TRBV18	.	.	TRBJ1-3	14	TGTGCCAGCTATACTTCGTCCCCTGGAAACACCATATATTTT	CASYTSSPGNTIYF
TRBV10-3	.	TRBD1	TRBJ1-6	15	TGTGCCATCAGTGAGGGACAGGGACGGAATTCACCCCTCCACTTT	CAISEGQGRNSPLHF
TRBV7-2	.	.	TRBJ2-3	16	TGTGCCAGCAGCGAGCTCCGGGACTCCAACACAGATACGCAGTATTTT	CASSELRDSNTDTQYF
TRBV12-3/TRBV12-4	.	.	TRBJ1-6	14	TGTGCCGGCAGGCTTGGGGGGCTTAGCTCACCCCTCCACTTT	CAGRLGGLSSPLHF
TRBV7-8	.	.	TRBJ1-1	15	TGTGCCAGCAGCTCTAAGGGGGGCTCGGACACTGAAGCTTTCTTT	CASSSKGGSDTEAFF
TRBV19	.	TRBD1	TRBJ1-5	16	TGTGCCAGTAGTGGACGACAGGGGAGAGGCAATCAGCCCCAGCATTTT	CASSGRQGRGNQPQHF
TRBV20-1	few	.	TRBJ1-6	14	TGCAGTGCTAGGGGGGGAAGCTTAAATTCACCCCTCCACTTT	CSARGGSLNSPLHF
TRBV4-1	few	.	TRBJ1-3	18	TGCGCCAGCAGCCAAGGGCCCCGGGGGGAGAGCTCTGGAAACACCATATATTTT	CASSQGPRGESSGNTIYF
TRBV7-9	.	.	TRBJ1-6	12	TGTGCCAGCAGCTTTGAAAATTCACCCCTCCACTTT	CASSFENSPLHF
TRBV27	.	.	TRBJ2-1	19	TGTGCCAGCAGTTACGCCCTAGGGCGAACCAAGAGCTCCTACAATGAGCAGTTCTTC	CASSYALGRTKSSYNEQFF
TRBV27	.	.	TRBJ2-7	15	TGTGCCTGCAGCCCGCTGGGGGGGGCGGTCTACGAGCAGTACTTC	CACSPLGGAVYEQYF
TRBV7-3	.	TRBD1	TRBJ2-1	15	TGTGCCAGCAGCCCCGAGAGGGGGCCGAACAATGAGCAGTTCTTC	CASSPERGPNNEQFF
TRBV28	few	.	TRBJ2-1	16	TGTGCCAGCAGCTCTGAATCCGGTAGCTCCTACAATGAGCAGTTCTTC	CASSSESGSSYNEQFF
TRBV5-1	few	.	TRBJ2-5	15	TGCGCCAGCAGGCGGGGAGACAGATTTCAAGAGACCCAGTACTTC	CASRRGDRFQETQYF
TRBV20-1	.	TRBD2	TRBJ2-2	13	TGCAGTGCTAGTAGCGGGGCCACCGGGGAGCTGTTTTTT	CSASSGATGELFF
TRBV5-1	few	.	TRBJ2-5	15	TGCGCCAGCAGTCGTGGAGGAGAGGATCTCGAGACCCAGTACTTC	CASSRGGEDLETQYF
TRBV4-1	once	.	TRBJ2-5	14	TGCGCCAGCAGCGCTCGGGCCCCCCAAGAGACCCAGTACTTC	CASSARAPQETQYF
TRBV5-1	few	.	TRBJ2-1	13	TGCGCCAGCAGCTTGGAGAGCGGAGGCGAGCAGTTCTTC	CASSLESGGEQFF
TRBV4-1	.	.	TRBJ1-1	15	TGCGCCAGCAGCCAAGGCGGGGGCGCGAACACTGAAGCTTTCTTT	CASSQGGGANTEAFF
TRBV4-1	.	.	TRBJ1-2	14	TGCGCCAGCAGCCAATTAACAGGATTCTATGGCTACACCTTC	CASSQLTGFYGYTF
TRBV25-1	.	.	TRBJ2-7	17	TGTGCCAGCAGTGAATTAGGAGATATCGGAGGGTCCTACGAGCAGTACTTC	CASSELGDIGGSYEQYF
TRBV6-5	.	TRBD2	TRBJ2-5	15	TGTGCCAGCAGTTACTCGGCCGGAACGGGGGGGAGCCAGTACTTC	CASSYSAGTGGSQYF
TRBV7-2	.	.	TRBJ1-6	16	TGTGCCAGCAGCTTGGGGGCACAGGCCCCTTCCATGGCCCTCCACTTT	CASSLGAQAPSMALHF
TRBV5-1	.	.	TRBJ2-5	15	TGCGCCAGCAGCTTGGGACTAGGAAACCAAGAGACCCAGTACTTC	CASSLGLGNQETQYF
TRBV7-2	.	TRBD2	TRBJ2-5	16	TGTGCCAGCAGCTTAGAAGGGACTATAGGTTCGGAGACCCAGTACTTC	CASSLEGTIGSETQYF
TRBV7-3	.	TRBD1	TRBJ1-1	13	TGTGCCAGCAGTCAACAGGGGGACACTGAAGCTTTCTTT	CASSQQGDTEAFF
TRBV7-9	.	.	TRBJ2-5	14	TGTGCCAGCAGCACTATGACTGAAAAAGAGACCCAGTACTTC	CASSTMTEKETQYF
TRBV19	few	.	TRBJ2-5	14	TGTGCCAGTAGTATTTCGACAGGCCAAGAGACCCAGTACTTC	CASSISTGQETQYF
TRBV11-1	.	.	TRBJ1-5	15	TGTGCCAGCACCCTGGGCCCGGCTGGCAATCAGCCCCAGCATTTT	CASTLGPAGNQPQHF
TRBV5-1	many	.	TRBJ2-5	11	TGCGCCAGCAGCTGGCAAGAGACCCAGTACTTC	CASSWQETQYF
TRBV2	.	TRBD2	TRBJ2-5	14	TGTGCCAGCACCGCCGGGGGAGGGCGAGAGACCCAGTACTTC	CASTAGGGRETQYF
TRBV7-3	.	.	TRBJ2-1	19	TGTGCCAGCAGCTTAAAGGGGGGTTTGAAGCGGGGTAACCCCGTTAAGCAGTTCTTC	CASSLKGGLKRGNPVKQFF
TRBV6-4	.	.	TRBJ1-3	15	TGTGCCAGCAGTGAGGGACCCGGACCTGGAAACACCATATATTTT	CASSEGPGPGNTIYF
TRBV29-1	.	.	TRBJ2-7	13	TGCAGCGTCACCCCAGGGGGGGACTACGAGCAGTACTTC	CSVTPGGDYEQYF
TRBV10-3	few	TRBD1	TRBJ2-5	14	TGTGCCATCAGGAGAGGGGGCATTACGGAGACCCAGTACTTC	CAIRRGGITETQYF
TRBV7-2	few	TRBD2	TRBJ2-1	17	TGTGCCAGCAGCTTAGCGTGGCTAGCGGGGGGCTACAATGAGCAGTTCTTC	CASSLAWLAGGYNEQFF
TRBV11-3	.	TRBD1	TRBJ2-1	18	TGTGCCAGCAGCTTAGAACAGGGGGGTTCGAGCTCCTACAATGAGCAGTTCTTC	CASSLEQGGSSSYNEQFF
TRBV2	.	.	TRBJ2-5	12	TGTGCCAGCAGTACCCAAGGAGAGACCCAGTACTTC	CASSTQGETQYF
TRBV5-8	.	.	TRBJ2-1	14	TGTGCCAGCAGCTTGGAAGGCTGGGGGAATGAGCAGTTCTTC	CASSLEGWGNEQFF